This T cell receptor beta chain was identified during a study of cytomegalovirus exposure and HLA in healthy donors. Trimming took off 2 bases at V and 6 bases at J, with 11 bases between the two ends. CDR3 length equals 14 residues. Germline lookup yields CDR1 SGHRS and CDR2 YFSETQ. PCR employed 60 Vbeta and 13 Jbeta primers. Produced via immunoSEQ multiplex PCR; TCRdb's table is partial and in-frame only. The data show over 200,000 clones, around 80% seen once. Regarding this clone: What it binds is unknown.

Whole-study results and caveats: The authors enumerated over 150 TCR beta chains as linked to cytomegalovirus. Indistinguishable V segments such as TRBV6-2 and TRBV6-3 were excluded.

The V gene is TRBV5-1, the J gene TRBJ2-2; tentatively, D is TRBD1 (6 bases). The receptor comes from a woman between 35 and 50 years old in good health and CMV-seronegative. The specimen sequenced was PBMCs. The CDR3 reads CASSFQGRAGELFF. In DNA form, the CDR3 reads TGCGCCAGCAGCTTCCAGGGGCGAGCCGGGGAGCTGTTTTTT. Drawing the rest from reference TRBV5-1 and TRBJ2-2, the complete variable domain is KAGVTQTPRYLIKTRGQQVTLSCSPISGHRSVSWYQQTPGQGLQFLFEYFSETQRNKGNFPGRFSGRQFSNSRSEMNVSTLELGDSALYLCASSFQGRAGELFFGEGSRLTVL.